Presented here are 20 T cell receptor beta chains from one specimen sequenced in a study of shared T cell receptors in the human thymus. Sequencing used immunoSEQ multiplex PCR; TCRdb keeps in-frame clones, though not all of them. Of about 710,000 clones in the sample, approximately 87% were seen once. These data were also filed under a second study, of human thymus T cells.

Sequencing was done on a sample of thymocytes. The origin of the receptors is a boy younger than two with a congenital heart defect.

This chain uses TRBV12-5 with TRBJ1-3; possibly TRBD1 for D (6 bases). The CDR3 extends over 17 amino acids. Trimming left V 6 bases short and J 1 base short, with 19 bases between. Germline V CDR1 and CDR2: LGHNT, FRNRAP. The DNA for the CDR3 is TGTGCTAGTGGAGTTAACAGGGTCCAATCGTCTGGAAACACCATATATTTT. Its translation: CASGVNRVQSSGNTIYF.

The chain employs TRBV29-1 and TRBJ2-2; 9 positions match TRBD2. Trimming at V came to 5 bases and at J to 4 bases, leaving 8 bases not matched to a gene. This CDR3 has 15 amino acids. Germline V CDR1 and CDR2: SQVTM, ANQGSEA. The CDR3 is CSVSGGRGSTGELFF. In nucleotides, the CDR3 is TGCAGCGTTAGTGGCGGGAGGGGGAGCACCGGGGAGCTGTTTTTT.

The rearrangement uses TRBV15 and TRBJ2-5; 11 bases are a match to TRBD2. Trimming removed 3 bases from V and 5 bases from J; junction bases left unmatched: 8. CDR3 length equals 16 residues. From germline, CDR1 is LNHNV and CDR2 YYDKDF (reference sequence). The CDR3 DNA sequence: TGTGCCACCAGCAGGGAGGTAGCGGGGGGGCTGGAGACCCAGTACTTC. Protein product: CATSREVAGGLETQYF.

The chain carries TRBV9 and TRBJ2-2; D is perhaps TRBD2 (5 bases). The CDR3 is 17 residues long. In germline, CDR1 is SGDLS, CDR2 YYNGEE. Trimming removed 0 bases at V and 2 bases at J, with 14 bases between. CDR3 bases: TGTGCCAGCAGCGTAGGAAGGCGAGCGGTCAACACCGGGGAGCTGTTTTTT. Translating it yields CASSVGRRAVNTGELFF.

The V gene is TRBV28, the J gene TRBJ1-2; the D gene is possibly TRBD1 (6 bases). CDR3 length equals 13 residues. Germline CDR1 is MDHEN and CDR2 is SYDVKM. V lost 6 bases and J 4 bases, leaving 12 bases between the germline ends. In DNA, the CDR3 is TGTGCCAGCAGACTAAAACAGGGCTATGGCTACACCTTC. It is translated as CASRLKQGYGYTF.

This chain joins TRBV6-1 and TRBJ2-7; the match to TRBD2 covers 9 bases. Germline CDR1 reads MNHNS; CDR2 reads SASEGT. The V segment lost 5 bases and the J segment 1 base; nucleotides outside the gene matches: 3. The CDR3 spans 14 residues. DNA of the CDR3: TGTGCCAGCAGTTCCCTAGCGGGATCCTACGAGCAGTACTTC. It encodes CASSSLAGSYEQYF.

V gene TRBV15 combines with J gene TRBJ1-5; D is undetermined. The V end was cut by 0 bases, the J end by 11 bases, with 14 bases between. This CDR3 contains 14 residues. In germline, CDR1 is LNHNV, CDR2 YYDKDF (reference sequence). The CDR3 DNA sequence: TGTGCCACCAGCAGAGATCACAAGACATCGGCCCAGCATTTT. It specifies CATSRDHKTSAQHF.

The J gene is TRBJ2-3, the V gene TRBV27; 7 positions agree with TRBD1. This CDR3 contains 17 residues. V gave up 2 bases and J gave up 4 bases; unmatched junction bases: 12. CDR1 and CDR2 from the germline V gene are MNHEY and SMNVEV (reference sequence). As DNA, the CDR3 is TGTGCCAGCAGTTTACGGGGTGAGGGGGCGATGGCAGATACGCAGTATTTT. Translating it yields CASSLRGEGAMADTQYF.

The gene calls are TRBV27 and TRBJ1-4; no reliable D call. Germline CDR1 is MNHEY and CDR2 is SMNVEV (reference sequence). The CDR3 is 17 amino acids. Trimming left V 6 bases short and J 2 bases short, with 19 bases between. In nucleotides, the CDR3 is TGTGCCAGCAGCCCCCCCCCAGACGGCAGGACTAATGAAAAACTGTTTTTT. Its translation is CASSPPPDGRTNEKLFF.

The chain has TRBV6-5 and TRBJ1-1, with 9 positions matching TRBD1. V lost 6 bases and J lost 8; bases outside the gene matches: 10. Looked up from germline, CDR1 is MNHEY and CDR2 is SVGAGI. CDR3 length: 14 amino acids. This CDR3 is CASRSYTGGAEAFF. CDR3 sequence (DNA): TGTGCCAGCAGGTCTTATACAGGGGGCGCGGAAGCTTTCTTT.

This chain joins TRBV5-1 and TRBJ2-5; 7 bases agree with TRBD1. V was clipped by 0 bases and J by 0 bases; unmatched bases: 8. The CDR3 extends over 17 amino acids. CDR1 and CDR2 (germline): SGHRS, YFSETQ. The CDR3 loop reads CASSLVTAQGDQETQYF. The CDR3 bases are TGCGCCAGCAGCTTGGTAACGGCCCAGGGGGACCAAGAGACCCAGTACTTC.

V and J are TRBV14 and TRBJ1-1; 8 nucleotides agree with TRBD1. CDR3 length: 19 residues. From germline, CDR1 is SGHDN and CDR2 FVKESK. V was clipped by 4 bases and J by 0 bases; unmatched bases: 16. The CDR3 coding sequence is TGTGCCAGCAGCCTAAGGGTTCTGCGACAGGGGTCCCTGAACACTGAAGCTTTCTTT. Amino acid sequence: CASSLRVLRQGSLNTEAFF.

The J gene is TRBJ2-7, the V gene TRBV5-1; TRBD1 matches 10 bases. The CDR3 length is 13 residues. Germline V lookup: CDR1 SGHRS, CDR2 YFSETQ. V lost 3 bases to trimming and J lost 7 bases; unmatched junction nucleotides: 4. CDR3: CASSSRDRGEQYF. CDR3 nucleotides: TGCGCCAGCAGCTCCCGGGACAGGGGTGAGCAGTACTTC. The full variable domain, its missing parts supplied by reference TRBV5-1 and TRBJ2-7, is KAGVTQTPRYLIKTRGQQVTLSCSPISGHRSVSWYQQTPGQGLQFLFEYFSETQRNKGNFPGRFSGRQFSNSRSEMNVSTLELGDSALYLCASSSRDRGEQYFGPGTRLTVT.

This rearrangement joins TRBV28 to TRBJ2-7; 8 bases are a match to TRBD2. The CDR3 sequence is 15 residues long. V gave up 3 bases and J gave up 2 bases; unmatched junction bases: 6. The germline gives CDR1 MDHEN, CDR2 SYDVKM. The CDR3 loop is CASSLGSGGTYEQYF. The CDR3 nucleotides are TGTGCCAGCAGTTTGGGGAGCGGGGGAACCTACGAGCAGTACTTC. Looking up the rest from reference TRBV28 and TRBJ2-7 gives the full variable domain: DVKVTQSSRYLVKRTGEKVFLECVQDMDHENMFWYRQDPGLGLRLIYFSYDVKMKEKGDIPEGYSVSREKKERFSLILESASTNQTSMYLCASSLGSGGTYEQYFGPGTRLTVT.

CDR3 loop: CASNSNRDPTDTQYF. The CDR3 DNA reads TGTGCCAGTAACTCAAACAGGGACCCCACAGATACGCAGTATTTT. This chain uses TRBV19 with TRBJ2-3, with a tentative D call TRBD1 (6 bases). The CDR3 spans 15 residues. Deletions cut 7 bases from V and 2 bases from J, with 16 bases between. The germline CDR1 and CDR2 sequences are LNHDA and SQIVND (reference sequence).

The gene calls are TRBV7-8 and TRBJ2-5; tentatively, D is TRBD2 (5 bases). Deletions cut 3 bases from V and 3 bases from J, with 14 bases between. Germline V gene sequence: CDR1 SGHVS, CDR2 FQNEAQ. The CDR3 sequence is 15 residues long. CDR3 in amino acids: CASSFVGRRKETQYF. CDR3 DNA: TGTGCCAGCAGCTTTGTAGGAAGGAGGAAAGAGACCCAGTACTTC.

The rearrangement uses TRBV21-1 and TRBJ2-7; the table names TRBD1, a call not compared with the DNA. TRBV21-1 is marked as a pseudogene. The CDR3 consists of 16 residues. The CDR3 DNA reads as TGTGCCAGCAGCATACCAATAGGGGGTTGTGCCTACGAGCAGTACTTC. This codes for CASSIPIGGCAYEQYF.

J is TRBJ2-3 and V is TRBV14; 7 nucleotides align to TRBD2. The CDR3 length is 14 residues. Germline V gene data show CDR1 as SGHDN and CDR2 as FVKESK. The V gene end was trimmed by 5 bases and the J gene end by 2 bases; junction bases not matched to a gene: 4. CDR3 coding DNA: TGTGCCAGCAGCGGGGGGGGGTACACAGATACGCAGTATTTT. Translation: CASSGGGYTDTQYF.

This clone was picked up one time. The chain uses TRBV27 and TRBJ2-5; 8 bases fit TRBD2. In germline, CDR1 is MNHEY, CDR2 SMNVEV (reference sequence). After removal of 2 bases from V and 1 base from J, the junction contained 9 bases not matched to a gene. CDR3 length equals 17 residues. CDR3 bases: TGTGCCAGCAGTTTAAGGTCTAGCGGGCGTCGCCAAGAGACCCAGTACTTC. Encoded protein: CASSLRSSGRRQETQYF.

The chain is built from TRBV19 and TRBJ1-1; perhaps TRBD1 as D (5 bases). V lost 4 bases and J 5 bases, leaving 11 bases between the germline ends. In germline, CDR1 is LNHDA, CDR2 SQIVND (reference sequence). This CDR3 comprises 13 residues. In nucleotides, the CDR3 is TGTGCCAGTAGTACCGTAACAGGAACTGAAGCTTTCTTT. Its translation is CASSTVTGTEAFF.